Following are 8 T cell receptor beta chains from one sample sequenced in a study of persistence of HIV-infected CD4 T cells (dated by TCRdb to about 2020). No antigen is known for these receptors. TCRbeta repertoires were sequenced from genomic DNA with the immunoSEQ hsTCRB assay version 4 in survey mode. TCRdb holds this immuneACCESS table with in-frame rearrangements only. Some clones are missing; in checked studies, unresolved V genes explain under half, and the rest has no known cause. For this sample there are about 36,000 clones; about 85% appear just once. 5% to 6.5% of the sample is taken by the ten largest. The treatment or condition label on this specimen signifies: suppressive antiretroviral therapy. A pool of overlapping HIV-1 Gag 15-mer peptides was used at 0.8 to 1 ug per peptide per mL for cell stimulation. Nonresponding CD40L-negative CD69-negative CD45RO-high memory CD4+ T cells were sorted as memory populations depleted of antigen-responding cells.

The material sequenced was cultured CD4+ T cells from PBMCs, taken from a patient who received antiretroviral therapy. The cell subset or site label, as the study defines it: CD40L-CD69- CD45RO-high memory CD4 T cells not responding to Gag peptides. Every receptor here comes from an adult with HIV. The donor label of this sample is uncertain.

This chain uses TRBV12-3 or TRBV12-4 with TRBJ2-3, with no clear D. Trimming left V 2 bases short and J 3 bases short, with 6 bases between. The CDR3 consists of 13 residues. The CDR3 loop reads CASSLLKTDTQYF. The CDR3 nucleotides are TGTGCCAGCAGTTTATTAAAAACAGATACGCAGTATTTT.

In its sample, this clone was seen once. The chain employs TRBV9 and TRBJ1-3, with unresolved D. Germline V gene lookup returns CDR1 SGDLS and CDR2 YYNGEE. The CDR3 is made up of 16 amino acids. Trimming took off 0 bases at V and 0 bases at J, with 10 bases between the two ends. The CDR3 loop is CASSVGRTSSGNTIYF. The CDR3 nucleotides are TGTGCCAGCAGCGTAGGCCGTACAAGCTCTGGAAACACCATATATTTT.

The chain carries TRBV6-5 and TRBJ1-5; D might be TRBD1 (5 bases). The CDR3 contains 14 residues. Per the germline V gene, CDR1 is MNHEY and CDR2 is SVGAGI. V lost 4 bases, J lost 9 bases, and 16 bases lay in between. CDR3: CASSLGPGRSPQHF. CDR3 in DNA: TGTGCCAGCAGTTTAGGACCGGGACGGTCGCCCCAGCATTTT.

This clone appeared a single time. The rearrangement uses TRBV19 and TRBJ2-3; 13 nucleotides agree with TRBD2. The CDR3 runs to 13 residues. The trim removed 5 bases at V and 9 bases at J, leaving 2 bases unmatched. The germline V gene has CDR1 LNHDA and CDR2 SQIVND (reference sequence). The CDR3 DNA is TGTGCCAGTAGTGCGACTAGCGGGGGGACGCAGTATTTT. Protein sequence: CASSATSGGTQYF.

The rearrangement joins TRBV18 to TRBJ2-3, with D possibly being TRBD2 (6 bases). Germline lookup yields CDR1 KGHSH and CDR2 LQKENI. The CDR3 extends over 14 amino acids. V shed 6 bases and J shed 0 bases, with 10 bases lying between them. The CDR3 DNA sequence: TGTGCCAGCTCCTCGGAGGGGAGCACAGATACGCAGTATTTT. Translation: CASSSEGSTDTQYF.

The chain has TRBV3-1 (or the pseudogene TRBV3-2) and TRBJ1-6; D is possibly TRBD1 (6 bases). There are 14 residues in the CDR3. Trimming took 4 bases from V and 8 from J, leaving 12 bases between them. Germline-derived CDR1 and CDR2 are LGHDT and YNNKEL (reference sequence). CDR3 in DNA: TGTGCCAGCAGCCTGAGACAGGACCATTCACCCCTCCACTTT. It specifies CASSLRQDHSPLHF.

The table lists this clone with a few counts. J is TRBJ2-2 and V is TRBV7-8; D unresolved. CDR1 is SGHVS, CDR2 FQNEAQ, per germline. Trimming took off 5 bases at V and 5 bases at J, with 18 bases between the two ends. The CDR3 runs 16 residues. CDR3 protein: CASSQSFGKRTGELFF. The CDR3 DNA reads TGTGCCAGCAGCCAAAGCTTCGGAAAGCGTACCGGGGAGCTGTTTTTT.

The V and J genes are TRBV7-8 and TRBJ1-6, with 8 positions matching TRBD1. The J segment lost 9 bases and the V segment lost 4 bases, leaving 5 bases of the junction unmatched. This CDR3 is 14 amino acids long. From germline, CDR1 is SGHVS and CDR2 FQNEAQ. The chain's CDR3 is CASSSDRGISPLHF. In DNA form, the CDR3 reads TGTGCCAGCAGCTCCGACAGGGGAATTTCACCCCTCCACTTT.